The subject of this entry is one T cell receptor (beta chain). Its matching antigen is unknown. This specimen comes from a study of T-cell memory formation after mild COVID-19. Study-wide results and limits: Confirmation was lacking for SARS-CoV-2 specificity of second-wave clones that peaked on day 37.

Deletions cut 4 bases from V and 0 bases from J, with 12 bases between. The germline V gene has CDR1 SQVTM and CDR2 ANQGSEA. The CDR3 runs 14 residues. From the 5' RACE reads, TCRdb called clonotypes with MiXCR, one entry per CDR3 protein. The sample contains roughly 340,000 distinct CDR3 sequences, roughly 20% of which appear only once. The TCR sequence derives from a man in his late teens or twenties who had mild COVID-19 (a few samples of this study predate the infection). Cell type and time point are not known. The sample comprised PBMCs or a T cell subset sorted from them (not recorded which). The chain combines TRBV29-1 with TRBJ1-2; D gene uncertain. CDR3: CSVGSWVSNYGYTF. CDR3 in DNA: TGCAGCGTTGGATCGTGGGTATCTAACTATGGCTACACCTTC. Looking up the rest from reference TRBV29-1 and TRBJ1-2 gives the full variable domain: SAVISQKPSRDICQRGTSLTIQCQVDSQVTMMFWYRQQPGQSLTLIATANQGSEATYESGFVIDKFPISRPNLTFSTLTVSNMSPEDSSIYLCSVGSWVSNYGYTFGSGTRLTVV.